This T cell receptor (beta chain) was sequenced for a study of CD8 T cells in Susac syndrome. Germline V lookup: CDR1 MNHEY, CDR2 SVGAGI. V dropped 5 bases and J dropped 2 bases, with 13 bases sitting between them. The CDR3 spans 15 residues. Random hexamers primed reverse transcription of about 0.45 to 1 ug RNA. Multiplex immunoSEQ PCR targeted 54 Vbeta and 13 Jbeta TCR beta segments. One entry per CDR3 protein results from TCRdb running MiXCR on the immunoSEQ multiplex PCR reads. There are about 160,000 distinct CDR3 sequences in the sample; approximately 92% occur only once, and more than 0.11% lies in the top ten. Sequencing of TCR beta was undertaken in CD8+ and CD4+ T cells derived from blood. TEMRA cells were FACS-enriched, and CD8+ and CD4+ T cells were isolated negatively.

The sequence derives from a human donor in good health. Sequencing used CD4+ T cells from PBMCs. The gene calls are TRBV6-5 and TRBJ2-1; D might be TRBD1 (5 bases). The CDR3 protein is CASSRDSRAYNEQFF. CDR3 coding DNA: TGTGCCAGCAGTCGAGACAGCCGGGCCTACAATGAGCAGTTCTTC.